Listed below are T cell receptor beta chains from one sample, sequenced in a study of T-cell memory formation after mild COVID-19. TCRdb itself ran the 5' RACE reads through MiXCR, one entry per CDR3 protein. The sample has some 450,000 distinct CDR3 sequences, over 15% seen once. The material sequenced was PBMCs or a T cell subset sorted from them (not recorded which). The receptors shown here come from a man younger than 35 who had mild COVID-19 (a few samples of this study predate the infection). Cell type and time point are not known. Both conserved end residues are part of each CDR3. A D gene is named only where the DNA matches it firmly. Clone size is stated in some rows and not others, as once, few, many or a class when expanded.

v_gene	abundance	d_gene	j_gene	CDR3aa	CDR3nt
TRBV10-3	-	TRBD1	TRBJ1-6	CAISERGQGGSPLHF	TGTGCCATCAGTGAGAGAGGACAGGGGGGCTCACCCCTCCACTTT
TRBV27	few	-	TRBJ2-5	CASSLTRRATQYF	TGTGCCAGCAGTCTGACTAGGCGCGCGACCCAGTACTTC
TRBV4-1	-	-	TRBJ1-3	CASSQVLLSGNTIYF	TGCGCCAGCAGCCAAGTGCTCCTGTCTGGAAACACCATATATTTT
TRBV5-1	few	TRBD2	TRBJ2-1	CASSLGRGARNEQFF	TGCGCCAGCAGCCTAGGGCGGGGGGCCCGCAATGAGCAGTTCTTC
TRBV27	few	-	TRBJ2-2	CASRPGTPGELFF	TGTGCCAGCAGGCCGGGCACGCCCGGGGAGCTGTTTTTT
TRBV4-3	-	-	TRBJ2-3	CASSQGPGATDTQYF	TGCGCCAGCAGCCAAGGCCCCGGGGCCACAGATACGCAGTATTTT
TRBV5-1	few	TRBD1	TRBJ2-7	CASSLGQGADEQYF	TGCGCCAGCAGCTTGGGACAGGGGGCAGACGAGCAGTACTTC
TRBV21-1	-	-	TRBJ2-5	CASSKARDPPETQYF	TGTGCCAGCAGCAAAGCTCGGGATCCCCCTGAGACCCAGTACTTC
TRBV12-3/TRBV12-4	few	-	TRBJ1-6	CASAPGVGSPLHF	TGTGCCAGCGCCCCGGGGGTGGGTTCACCCCTCCACTTT
TRBV12-3/TRBV12-4	many	-	TRBJ1-1	CASSLTPGDSVNTEAFF	TGTGCCAGCAGTCTCACCCCCGGCGACAGCGTGAACACTGAAGCTTTCTTT
TRBV28	-	-	TRBJ1-1	CASSPDSEPNTEAFF	TGTGCCAGCAGTCCGGACAGCGAGCCTAACACTGAAGCTTTCTTT
TRBV7-9	-	-	TRBJ1-1	CASSWGDTEAFF	TGTGCCAGCAGCTGGGGGGACACTGAAGCTTTCTTT
TRBV20-1	-	TRBD1	TRBJ1-5	CSAPDRGGQTQHF	TGCAGTGCGCCGGACAGGGGGGGCCAGACCCAGCATTTT
TRBV7-2	-	-	TRBJ1-2	CASSLDWDYGYTF	TGTGCCAGCAGCTTAGATTGGGATTATGGCTACACCTTC
TRBV6-6	-	TRBD2	TRBJ2-1	CASRAGGTGNEQFF	TGTGCCAGCCGGGCGGGGGGTACGGGGAATGAGCAGTTCTTC
TRBV5-6	-	-	TRBJ2-3	CASSLPGRTDTQYF	TGTGCCAGCAGCTTACCGGGCCGCACAGATACGCAGTATTTT
TRBV5-1	-	-	TRBJ2-3	CASTQGSTQYF	TGCGCCAGCACCCAAGGGAGTACGCAGTATTTT
TRBV18	few	-	TRBJ1-5	CASSPTNQPQHF	TGTGCCAGCTCACCAACGAATCAGCCCCAGCATTTT
TRBV6-2/TRBV6-3	few	TRBD2	TRBJ2-1	CASSPRGGSSNEQFF	TGTGCCAGCAGTCCCCGGGGGGGGAGCAGCAATGAGCAGTTCTTC
TRBV7-2	many	-	TRBJ2-1	CASSPLAGYNEQFF	TGTGCCAGCAGCCCGCTCGCGGGGTACAATGAGCAGTTCTTC
TRBV7-2	-	-	TRBJ2-1	CASSTQGNEQFF	TGTGCCAGCAGCACTCAGGGGAATGAGCAGTTCTTC
TRBV29-1	few	-	TRBJ1-2	CSVDLQGTAYGYTF	TGCAGCGTTGACCTCCAGGGGACGGCCTATGGCTACACCTTC
TRBV5-4	-	TRBD1	TRBJ2-1	CASSRTGGHEQFF	TGTGCCAGCAGCCGGACAGGGGGCCATGAGCAGTTCTTC
TRBV7-9	-	TRBD1	TRBJ1-1	CASSLVQQGTEAFF	TGTGCCAGCAGCTTAGTCCAACAGGGGACTGAAGCTTTCTTT
TRBV1	few	-	TRBJ2-2	CTSSRPGLYRTGELFF	TGCACCAGCAGCCGACCGGGCCTCTACCGCACCGGGGAGCTGTTTTTT
TRBV19	few	TRBD1	TRBJ1-1	CASSIVQGATSEAFF	TGTGCCAGTAGTATAGTGCAGGGGGCGACGTCTGAAGCTTTCTTT
TRBV7-2	-	-	TRBJ2-2	CASSFPEGGTANTGELFF	TGTGCCAGCAGCTTCCCAGAGGGGGGTACCGCGAACACCGGGGAGCTGTTTTTT
TRBV2	-	-	TRBJ2-1	CASSDRVGEQFF	TGTGCCAGCAGCGATCGAGTGGGCGAGCAGTTCTTC
TRBV7-3	-	-	TRBJ2-3	CASSLTRGRGEDTQYF	TGTGCCAGCAGCTTAACGCGGGGTAGGGGGGAAGATACGCAGTATTTT
TRBV7-8	-	TRBD1	TRBJ1-1	CASNPTGVTEAFF	TGTGCCAGCAACCCCACAGGGGTTACTGAAGCTTTCTTT
TRBV20-1	few	TRBD1	TRBJ2-7	CSAWTGKSYEQYF	TGCAGTGCCTGGACAGGGAAGTCCTACGAGCAGTACTTC
TRBV5-1	many	TRBD1	TRBJ2-1	CASSPGWTGTYNEQFF	TGCGCCAGCAGCCCGGGGTGGACAGGGACCTACAATGAGCAGTTCTTC
TRBV7-9	many	-	TRBJ1-2	CASSLDGYGYTF	TGTGCCAGCAGCTTAGATGGCTATGGCTACACCTTC
TRBV29-1	many	-	TRBJ2-7	CSVERAGTETYEQYF	TGCAGCGTTGAAAGAGCGGGGACAGAAACCTACGAGCAGTACTTC
TRBV6-4	many	-	TRBJ2-3	CASSLASGTDTQYF	TGTGCCAGCAGTCTAGCTTCAGGAACAGATACGCAGTATTTT
TRBV5-1	many	-	TRBJ1-2	CASSFTEDYGYTF	TGCGCCAGCAGCTTCACAGAGGACTATGGCTACACCTTC
TRBV29-1	-	-	TRBJ2-3	CSGAGISTDTQYF	TGCAGCGGGGCAGGGATTAGCACAGATACGCAGTATTTT
TRBV2	many	-	TRBJ2-3	CASQDPDPNTQYF	TGTGCCAGCCAGGACCCCGATCCCAATACGCAGTATTTT
TRBV7-9	-	-	TRBJ1-6	CASSLVGHNSPLHF	TGTGCCAGCAGCCTCGTAGGGCACAATTCACCCCTCCACTTT
TRBV4-3	-	-	TRBJ2-2	CASSQDSMGTGELFF	TGCGCCAGCAGCCAAGATTCTATGGGGACCGGGGAGCTGTTTTTT
TRBV2	-	TRBD1	TRBJ1-1	CASSSDRGAFF	TGTGCCAGCAGTTCGGACAGGGGAGCTTTCTTT
TRBV3-1	few	-	TRBJ1-1	CASSPGHYTEAFF	TGTGCCAGCAGCCCGGGACACTACACTGAAGCTTTCTTT
TRBV15	-	-	TRBJ2-1	CATSRSVNEQFF	TGTGCCACCAGCAGATCCGTCAATGAGCAGTTCTTC
TRBV7-2	-	-	TRBJ1-3	CASSLIRPGNTIYF	TGTGCCAGCAGCTTAATCCGTCCTGGAAACACCATATATTTT
TRBV11-2	few	-	TRBJ1-1	CASSRLGGWTEAFF	TGTGCCAGCAGCCGCCTGGGGGGGTGGACTGAAGCTTTCTTT